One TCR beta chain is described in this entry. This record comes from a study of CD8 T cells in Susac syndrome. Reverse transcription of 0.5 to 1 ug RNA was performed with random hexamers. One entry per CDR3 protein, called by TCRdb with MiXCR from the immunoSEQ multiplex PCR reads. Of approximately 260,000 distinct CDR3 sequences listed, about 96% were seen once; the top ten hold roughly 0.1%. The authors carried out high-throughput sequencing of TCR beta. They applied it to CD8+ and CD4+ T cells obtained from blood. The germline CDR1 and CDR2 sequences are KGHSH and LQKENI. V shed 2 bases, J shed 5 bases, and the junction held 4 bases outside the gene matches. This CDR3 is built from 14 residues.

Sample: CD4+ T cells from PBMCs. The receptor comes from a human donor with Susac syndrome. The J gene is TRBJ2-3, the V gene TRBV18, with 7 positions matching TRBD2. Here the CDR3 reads CASSPAGVEDTQYF. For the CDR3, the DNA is TGTGCCAGCTCACCAGCGGGAGTGGAAGATACGCAGTATTTT.